The 2 T cell receptor beta chains presented below share a single source sample, sequenced in a study of beta chain features in type 1 diabetes. Antigen specificity for these receptors is unknown. Expressed TCRB transcripts were sequenced, since all the RNA that had been isolated was reverse transcribed. TCRdb's table, derived via immunoSEQ multiplex PCR, lists solely in-frame clones and lacks some. The sample records hundreds of thousands of clones, 11% to 15% being singletons. Study findings and constraints: Researchers report that Type 1 diabetes patients had moderately but significantly shorter TCRB CDR3s across all four CD4+ subsets.

The sample taken for sequencing was naive CD4+ T cells from blood. These receptors were collected from a man younger than 35 with type 1 diabetes.

This clone showed up just a few times. This chain joins TRBV4-3 and TRBJ1-4, with a possible D match to TRBD1 (5 bases). CDR3 length: 14 amino acids. The germline V gene has CDR1 LGHNA and CDR2 YSLEER. The ends were cut back, 1 base at V and 8 bases at J, with 11 bases in the middle. The CDR3 spells CASSQGQGQEKLFF. CDR3 sequence (DNA): TGCGCCAGCAGCCAAGGGCAGGGTCAGGAAAAACTGTTTTTT.

As for this clone: The same CDR3 arises from other DNA sequences in this sample as well. The V gene is TRBV18, the J gene TRBJ1-1; D may be TRBD1 (5 bases). The CDR3 runs 14 residues. The V gene lost 3 bases and the J gene lost 2 bases, with 10 bases spanning the gap. Germline V gene data show CDR1 as KGHSH and CDR2 as LQKENI. CDR3 protein: CASSPGTGNTEAFF. The CDR3 bases are TGTGCCAGCTCACCTGGGACTGGAAACACTGAAGCTTTCTTT. The full variable domain, with the rest looked up from reference TRBV18 and TRBJ1-1, is NAGVMQNPRHLVRRRGQEARLRCSPMKGHSHVYWYRQLPEEGLKFMVYLQKENIIDESGMPKERFSAEFPKEGPSILRIQQVVRGDSAAYFCASSPGTGNTEAFFGQGTRLTVV.